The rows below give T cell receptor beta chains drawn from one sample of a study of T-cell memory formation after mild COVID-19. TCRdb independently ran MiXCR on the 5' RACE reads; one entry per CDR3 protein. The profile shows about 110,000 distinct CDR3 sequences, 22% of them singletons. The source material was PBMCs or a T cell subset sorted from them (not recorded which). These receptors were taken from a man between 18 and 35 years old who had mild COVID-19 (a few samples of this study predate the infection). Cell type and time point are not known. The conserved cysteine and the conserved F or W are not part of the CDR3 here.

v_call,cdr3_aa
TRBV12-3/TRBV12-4,ASRDTSTGELF
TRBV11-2,ASSPLGGALDTQY
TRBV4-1,ASSQVTTGVGETQY
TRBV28,ASSLSGQYQETQY
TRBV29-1,SANSVDRTYEQY
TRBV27,ASSLTATQPQH
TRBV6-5,ASSYPSGNGYT
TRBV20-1,SASEGRGVKTQY
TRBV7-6,ASSLTGGEDQPQH
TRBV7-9,ASSETTGANVLT
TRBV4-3,ASSQDLGQGPYEQY
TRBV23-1,ASSPPGTGKETQY
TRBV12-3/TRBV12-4,ASQGTAYQPQH
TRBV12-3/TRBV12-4,ASSGGTVGSKWSYEQY
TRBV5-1,ASSYRGANVLT
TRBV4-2,ASSQRQGLGTGELF
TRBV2,ASSGGDGDTQY
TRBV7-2,ASTTSGGAGDTQY
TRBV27,ALRHQNTGELF
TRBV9,ASSAWDQTGDTQY
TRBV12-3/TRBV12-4,ASSRGAYNEEF
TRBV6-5,ASSSLRDVCGYT
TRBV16,ASSQDGGRGYNEQF
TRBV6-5,ASSQDRDGEQY
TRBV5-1,ASSSRDSGFVGNTIY
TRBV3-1,ASSQGEDSGLETQY
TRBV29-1,SAWSSYNEQF
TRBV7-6,ASSSPGLYNEQF